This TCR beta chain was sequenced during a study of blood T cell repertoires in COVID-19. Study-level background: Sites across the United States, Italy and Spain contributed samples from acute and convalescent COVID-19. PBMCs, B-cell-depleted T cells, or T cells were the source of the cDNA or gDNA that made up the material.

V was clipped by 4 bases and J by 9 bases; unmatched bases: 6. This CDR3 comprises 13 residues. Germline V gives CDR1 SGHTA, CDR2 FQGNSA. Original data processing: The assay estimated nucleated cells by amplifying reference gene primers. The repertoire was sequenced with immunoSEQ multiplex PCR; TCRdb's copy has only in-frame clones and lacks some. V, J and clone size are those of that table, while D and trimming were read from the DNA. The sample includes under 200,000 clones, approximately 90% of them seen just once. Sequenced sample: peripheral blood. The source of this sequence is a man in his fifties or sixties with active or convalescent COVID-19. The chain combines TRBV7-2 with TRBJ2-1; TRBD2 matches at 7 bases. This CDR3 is CASSSTSRGEQFF. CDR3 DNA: TGTGCCAGCAGCTCGACTAGCCGTGGTGAGCAGTTCTTC.